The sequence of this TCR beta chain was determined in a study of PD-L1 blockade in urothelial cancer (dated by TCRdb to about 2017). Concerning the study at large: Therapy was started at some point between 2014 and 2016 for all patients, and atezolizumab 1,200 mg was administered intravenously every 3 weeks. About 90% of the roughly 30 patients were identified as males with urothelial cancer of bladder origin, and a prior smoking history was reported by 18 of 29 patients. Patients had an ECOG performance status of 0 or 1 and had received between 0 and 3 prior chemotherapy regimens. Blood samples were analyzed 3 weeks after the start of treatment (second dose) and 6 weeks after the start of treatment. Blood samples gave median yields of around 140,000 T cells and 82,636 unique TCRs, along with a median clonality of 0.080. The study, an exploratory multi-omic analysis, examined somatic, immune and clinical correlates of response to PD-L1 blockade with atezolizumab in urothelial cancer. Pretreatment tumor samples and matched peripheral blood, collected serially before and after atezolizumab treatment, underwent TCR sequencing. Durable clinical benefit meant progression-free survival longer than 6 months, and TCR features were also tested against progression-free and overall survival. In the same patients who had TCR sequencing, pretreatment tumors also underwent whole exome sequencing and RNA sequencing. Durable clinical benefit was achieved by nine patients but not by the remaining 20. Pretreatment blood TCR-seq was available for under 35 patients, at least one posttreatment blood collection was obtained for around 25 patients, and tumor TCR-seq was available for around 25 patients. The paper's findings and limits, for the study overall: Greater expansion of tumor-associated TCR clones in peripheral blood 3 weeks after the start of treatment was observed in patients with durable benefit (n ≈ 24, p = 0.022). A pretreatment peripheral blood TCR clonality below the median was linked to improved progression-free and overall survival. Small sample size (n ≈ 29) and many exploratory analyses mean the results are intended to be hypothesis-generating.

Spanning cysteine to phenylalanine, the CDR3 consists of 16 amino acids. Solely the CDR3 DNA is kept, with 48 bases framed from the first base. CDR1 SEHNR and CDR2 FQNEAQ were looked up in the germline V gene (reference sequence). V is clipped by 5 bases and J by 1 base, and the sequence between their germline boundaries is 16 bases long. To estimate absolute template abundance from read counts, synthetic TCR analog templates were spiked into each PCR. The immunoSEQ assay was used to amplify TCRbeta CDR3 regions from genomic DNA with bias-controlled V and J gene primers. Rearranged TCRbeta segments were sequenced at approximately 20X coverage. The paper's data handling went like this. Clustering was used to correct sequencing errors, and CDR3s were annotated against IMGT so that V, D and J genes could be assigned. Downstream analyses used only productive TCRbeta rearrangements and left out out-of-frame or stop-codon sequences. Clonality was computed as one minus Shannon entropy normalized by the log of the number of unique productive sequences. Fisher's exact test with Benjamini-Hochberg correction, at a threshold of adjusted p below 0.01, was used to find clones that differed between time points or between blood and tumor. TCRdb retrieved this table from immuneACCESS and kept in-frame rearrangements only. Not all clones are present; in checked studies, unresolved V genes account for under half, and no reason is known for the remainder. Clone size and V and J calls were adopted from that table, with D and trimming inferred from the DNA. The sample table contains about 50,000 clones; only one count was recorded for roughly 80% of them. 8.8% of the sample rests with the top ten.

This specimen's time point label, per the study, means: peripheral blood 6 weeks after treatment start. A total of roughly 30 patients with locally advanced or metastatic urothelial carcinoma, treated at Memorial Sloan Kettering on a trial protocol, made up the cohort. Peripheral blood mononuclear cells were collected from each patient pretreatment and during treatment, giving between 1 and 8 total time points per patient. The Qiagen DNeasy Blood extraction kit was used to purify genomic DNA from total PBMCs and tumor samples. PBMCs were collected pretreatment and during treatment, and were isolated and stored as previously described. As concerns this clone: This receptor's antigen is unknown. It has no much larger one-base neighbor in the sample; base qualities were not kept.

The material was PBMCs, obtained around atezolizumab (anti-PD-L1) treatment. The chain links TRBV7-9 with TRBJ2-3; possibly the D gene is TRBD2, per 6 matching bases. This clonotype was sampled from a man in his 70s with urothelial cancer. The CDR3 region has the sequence CASSQWLATGTDTQYF. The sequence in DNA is TGTGCCAGCAGCCAGTGGCTAGCGACAGGCACAGATACGCAGTATTTT.